This T cell receptor beta chain was captured in a study of blood T cell repertoires in COVID-19. CDR1 SGHTA and CDR2 FQGNSA come from the germline V gene. The CDR3 loop spans 17 amino acids. Trimming cost V 5 bases and J 5 bases; bases outside gene matches: 15. Clones were sequenced by immunoSEQ multiplex PCR, and TCRdb holds only the in-frame ones, with some missing. The sample shows 150,000 to 200,000 clones, more than 75% of them seen only once. Material for sequencing was peripheral blood. The TCR comes from a man aged 45-60 years who had recovered from COVID-19. The chain has TRBV7-2 and TRBJ2-5; 9 bases match TRBD2. The CDR3 is CASSPGGRGSGSETQYF. CDR3 nucleotides: TGTGCCAGCAGCCCCGGAGGGCGGGGTAGCGGGAGTGAGACCCAGTACTTC.